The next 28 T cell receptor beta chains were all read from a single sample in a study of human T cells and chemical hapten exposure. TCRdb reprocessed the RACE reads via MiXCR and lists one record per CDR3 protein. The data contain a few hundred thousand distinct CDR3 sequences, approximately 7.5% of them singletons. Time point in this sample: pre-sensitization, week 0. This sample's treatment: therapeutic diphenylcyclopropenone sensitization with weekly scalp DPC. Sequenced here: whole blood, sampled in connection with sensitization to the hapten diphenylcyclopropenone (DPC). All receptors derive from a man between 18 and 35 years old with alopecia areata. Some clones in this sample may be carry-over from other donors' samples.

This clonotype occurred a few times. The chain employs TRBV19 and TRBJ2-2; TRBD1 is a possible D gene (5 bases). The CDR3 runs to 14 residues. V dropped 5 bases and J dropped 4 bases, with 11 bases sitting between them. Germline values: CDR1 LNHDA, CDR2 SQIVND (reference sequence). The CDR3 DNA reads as TGTGCCAGTAGTCCCAGGGTTTCCACCGGGGAGCTGTTTTTT. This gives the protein CASSPRVSTGELFF. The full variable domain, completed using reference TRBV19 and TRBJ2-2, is DGGITQSPKYLFRKEGQNVTLSCEQNLNHDAMYWYRQDPGQGLRLIYYSQIVNDFQKGDIAEGYSVSREKKESFPLTVTSAQKNPTAFYLCASSPRVSTGELFFGEGSRLTVL.

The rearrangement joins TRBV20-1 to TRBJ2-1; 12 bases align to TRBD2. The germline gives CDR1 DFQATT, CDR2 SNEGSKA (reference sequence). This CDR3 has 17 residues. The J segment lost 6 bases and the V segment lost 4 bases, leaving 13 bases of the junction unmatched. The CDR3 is CSATSLRLAGVTNEQFF. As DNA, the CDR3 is TGCAGTGCTACATCCCTCCGACTAGCGGGGGTGACCAATGAGCAGTTCTTC.

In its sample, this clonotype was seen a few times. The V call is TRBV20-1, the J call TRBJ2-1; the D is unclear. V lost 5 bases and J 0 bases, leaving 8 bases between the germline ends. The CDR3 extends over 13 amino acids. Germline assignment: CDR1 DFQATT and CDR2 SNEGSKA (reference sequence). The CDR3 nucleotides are TGCAGTGCTCTCTCACCCTCCTACAATGAGCAGTTCTTC. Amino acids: CSALSPSYNEQFF.

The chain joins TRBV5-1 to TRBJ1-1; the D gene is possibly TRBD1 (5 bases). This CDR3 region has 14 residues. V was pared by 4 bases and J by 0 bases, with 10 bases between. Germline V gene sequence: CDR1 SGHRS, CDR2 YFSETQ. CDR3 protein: CASSGGFMNTEAFF. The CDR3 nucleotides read TGCGCCAGCAGCGGGGGGTTTATGAACACTGAAGCTTTCTTT.

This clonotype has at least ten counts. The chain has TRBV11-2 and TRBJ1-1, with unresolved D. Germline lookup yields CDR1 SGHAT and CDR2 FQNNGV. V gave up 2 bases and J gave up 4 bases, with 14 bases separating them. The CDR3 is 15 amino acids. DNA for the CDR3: TGTGCCAGCAGCTTATTTGCGGGTTTGAGCACTGAAGCTTTCTTT. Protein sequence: CASSLFAGLSTEAFF.

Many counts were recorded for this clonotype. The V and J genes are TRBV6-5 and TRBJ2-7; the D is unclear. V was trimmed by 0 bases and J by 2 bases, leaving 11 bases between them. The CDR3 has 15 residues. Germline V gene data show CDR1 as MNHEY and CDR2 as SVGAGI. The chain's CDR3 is CASSYSRAAPYEQYF. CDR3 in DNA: TGTGCCAGCAGTTACTCACGGGCAGCTCCCTACGAGCAGTACTTC.

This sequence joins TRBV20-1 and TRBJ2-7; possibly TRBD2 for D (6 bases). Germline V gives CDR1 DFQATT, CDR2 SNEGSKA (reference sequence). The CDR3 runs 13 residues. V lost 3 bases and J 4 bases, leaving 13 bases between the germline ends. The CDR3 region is CSASPGDFYEQYF. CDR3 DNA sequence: TGCAGTGCTAGCCCCGGGGACTTTTACGAGCAGTACTTC.

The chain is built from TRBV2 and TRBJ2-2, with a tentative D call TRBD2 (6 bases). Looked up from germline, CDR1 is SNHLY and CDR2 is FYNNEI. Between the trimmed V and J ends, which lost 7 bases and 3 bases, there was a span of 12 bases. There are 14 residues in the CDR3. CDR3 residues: CASMGSGHTGELFF. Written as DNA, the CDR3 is TGTGCCAGCATGGGTAGCGGACACACCGGGGAGCTGTTTTTT.

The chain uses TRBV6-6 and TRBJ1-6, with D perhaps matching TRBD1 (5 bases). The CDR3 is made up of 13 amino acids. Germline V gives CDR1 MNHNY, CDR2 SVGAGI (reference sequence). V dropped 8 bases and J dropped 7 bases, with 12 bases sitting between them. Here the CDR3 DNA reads TGTGCCAGCCGATACAGGTCAAATTCACCCCTCCACTTT. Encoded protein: CASRYRSNSPLHF.

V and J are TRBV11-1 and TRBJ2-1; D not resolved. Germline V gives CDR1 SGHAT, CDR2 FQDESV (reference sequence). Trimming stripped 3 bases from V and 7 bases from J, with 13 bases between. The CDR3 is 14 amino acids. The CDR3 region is CASSLGAAGNEQFF. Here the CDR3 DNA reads TGTGCCAGCAGCTTGGGTGCCGCTGGGAATGAGCAGTTCTTC. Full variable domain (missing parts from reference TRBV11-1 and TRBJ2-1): EAEVAQSPRYKITEKSQAVAFWCDPISGHATLYWYRQILGQGPELLVQFQDESVVDDSQLPKDRFSAERLKGVDSTLKIQPAELGDSAMYLCASSLGAAGNEQFFGPGTRLTVL.

CDR3 protein: CASSYSRQGAVTEAFF. In nucleotides, the CDR3 is TGTGCCAGCAGTTACTCGAGACAGGGGGCGGTCACTGAAGCTTTCTTT. The chain uses TRBV6-5 and TRBJ1-1, with 10 bases aligning to TRBD1. The CDR3 sequence is 16 residues long. The V gene end was trimmed by 0 bases and the J gene end by 4 bases; junction bases not matched to a gene: 5. Germline V gene lookup returns CDR1 MNHEY and CDR2 SVGAGI.

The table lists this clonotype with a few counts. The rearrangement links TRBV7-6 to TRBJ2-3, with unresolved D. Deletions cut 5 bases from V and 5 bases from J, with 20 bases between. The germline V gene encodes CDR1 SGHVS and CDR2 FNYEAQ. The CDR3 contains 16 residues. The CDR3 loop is CASSALERRVGDTQYF. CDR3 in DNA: TGTGCCAGCAGCGCCCTCGAGCGTAGAGTAGGAGATACGCAGTATTTT.

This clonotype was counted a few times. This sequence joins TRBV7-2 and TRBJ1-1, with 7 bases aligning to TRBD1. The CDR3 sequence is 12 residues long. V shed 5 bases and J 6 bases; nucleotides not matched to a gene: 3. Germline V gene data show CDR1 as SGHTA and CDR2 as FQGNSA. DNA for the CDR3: TGTGCCAGCAGCAGGGGACAGTCTGAAGCTTTCTTT. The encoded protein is CASSRGQSEAFF.

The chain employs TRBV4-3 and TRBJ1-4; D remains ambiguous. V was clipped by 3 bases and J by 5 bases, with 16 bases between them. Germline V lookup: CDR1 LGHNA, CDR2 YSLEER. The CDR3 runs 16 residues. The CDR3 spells CASSQTLMDGNEKLFF. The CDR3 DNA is TGCGCCAGCAGCCAGACGTTGATGGACGGCAATGAAAAACTGTTTTTT.

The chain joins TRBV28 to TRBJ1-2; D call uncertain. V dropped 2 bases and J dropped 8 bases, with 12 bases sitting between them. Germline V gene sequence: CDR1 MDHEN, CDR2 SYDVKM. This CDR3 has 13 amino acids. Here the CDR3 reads CASSLKRDHGYTF. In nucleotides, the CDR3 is TGTGCCAGCAGTTTAAAGAGAGATCACGGCTACACCTTC.

CDR3 DNA: TGTGCCAGCAGTTCTGGACAAGATGGCTACACCTTC. Its translation: CASSSGQDGYTF. The chain is built from TRBV6-2 or TRBV6-3 and TRBJ1-2, with D possibly being TRBD1 (5 bases). Trimming cost V 4 bases and J 6 bases, with 9 bases left between them. This CDR3 is built from 12 residues. CDR1 is MNHEY, CDR2 SVGEGT, per germline.

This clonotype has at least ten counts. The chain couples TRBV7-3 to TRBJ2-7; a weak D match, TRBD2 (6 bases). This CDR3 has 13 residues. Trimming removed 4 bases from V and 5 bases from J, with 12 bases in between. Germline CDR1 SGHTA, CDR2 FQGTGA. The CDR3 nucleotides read TGTGCCAGCAGCTCCCCGGAGGGTGACGAGCAGTACTTC. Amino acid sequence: CASSSPEGDEQYF.

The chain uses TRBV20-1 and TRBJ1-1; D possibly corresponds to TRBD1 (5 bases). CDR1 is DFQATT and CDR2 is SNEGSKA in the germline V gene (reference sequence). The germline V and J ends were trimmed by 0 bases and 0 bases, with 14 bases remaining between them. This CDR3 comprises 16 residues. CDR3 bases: TGCAGTGCTAGAGATCTAAGACGAGGGGTGAACACTGAAGCTTTCTTT. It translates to CSARDLRRGVNTEAFF.

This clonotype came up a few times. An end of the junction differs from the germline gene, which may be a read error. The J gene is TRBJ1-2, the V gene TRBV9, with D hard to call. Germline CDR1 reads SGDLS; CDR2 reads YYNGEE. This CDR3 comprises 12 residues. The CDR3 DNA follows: TGTGCCAGCAGCGTAGAGGGCCGCCGGCCCGTCTTC. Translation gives CASSVEGRRPVF.

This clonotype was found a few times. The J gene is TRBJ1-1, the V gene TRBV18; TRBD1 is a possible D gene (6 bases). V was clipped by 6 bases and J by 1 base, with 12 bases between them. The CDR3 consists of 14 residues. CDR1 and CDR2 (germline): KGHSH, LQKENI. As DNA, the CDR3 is TGTGCCAGCTCGCGGGGGGGCCCGAACACTGAAGCTTTCTTT. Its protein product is CASSRGGPNTEAFF.

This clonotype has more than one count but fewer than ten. The CDR3 nucleotides read TGTGCCAGCAGTGAGCCCCCAACCCAGTACTTC. Amino acid sequence: CASSEPPTQYF. The chain links TRBV25-1 to TRBJ2-5; D is undetermined. CDR1 is MGHDK and CDR2 is SYGVNS in the germline V gene. V lost 3 bases to trimming and J lost 8 bases, with 7 bases between them. The CDR3 covers 11 residues.

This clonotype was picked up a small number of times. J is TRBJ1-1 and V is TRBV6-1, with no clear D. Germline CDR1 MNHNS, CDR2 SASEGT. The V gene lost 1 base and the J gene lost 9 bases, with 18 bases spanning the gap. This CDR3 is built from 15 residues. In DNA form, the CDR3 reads TGTGCCAGCAGTGAAGTTAAGTGGAAGCTGCCGAAAGCTTTCTTT. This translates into CASSEVKWKLPKAFF.

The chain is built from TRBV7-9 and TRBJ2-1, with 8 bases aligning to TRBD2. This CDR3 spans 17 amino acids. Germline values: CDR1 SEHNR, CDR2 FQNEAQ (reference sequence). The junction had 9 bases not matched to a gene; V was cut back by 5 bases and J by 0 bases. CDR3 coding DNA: TGTGCCAGCAGCCCCGAAGCGGGGGCAAGCTCCTACAATGAGCAGTTCTTC. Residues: CASSPEAGASSYNEQFF.

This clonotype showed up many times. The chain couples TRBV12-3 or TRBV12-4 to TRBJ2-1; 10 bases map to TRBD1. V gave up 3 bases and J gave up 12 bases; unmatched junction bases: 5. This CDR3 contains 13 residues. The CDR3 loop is CASSLGQGNRQFF. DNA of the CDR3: TGTGCCAGCAGTTTGGGACAGGGGAATAGGCAGTTCTTC.

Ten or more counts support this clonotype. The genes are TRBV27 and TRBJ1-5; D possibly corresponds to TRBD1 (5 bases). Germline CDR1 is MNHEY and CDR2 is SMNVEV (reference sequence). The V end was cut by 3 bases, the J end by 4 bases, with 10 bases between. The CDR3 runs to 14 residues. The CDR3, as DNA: TGTGCCAGCAGTTTCGTTGGGGGGAATCAGCCCCAGCATTTT. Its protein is CASSFVGGNQPQHF.

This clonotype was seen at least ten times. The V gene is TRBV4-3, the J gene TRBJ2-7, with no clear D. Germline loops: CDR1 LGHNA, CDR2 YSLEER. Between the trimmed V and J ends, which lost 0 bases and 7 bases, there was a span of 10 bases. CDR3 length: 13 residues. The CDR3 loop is CASSQDKAEEQYF. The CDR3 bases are TGCGCCAGCAGCCAAGATAAGGCCGAGGAGCAGTACTTC.

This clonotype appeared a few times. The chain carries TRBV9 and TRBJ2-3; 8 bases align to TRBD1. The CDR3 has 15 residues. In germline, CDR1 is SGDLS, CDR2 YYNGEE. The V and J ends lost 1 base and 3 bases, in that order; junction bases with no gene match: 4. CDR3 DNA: TGTGCCAGCAGCGTATCCCAGGGGGCAACAGATACGCAGTATTTT. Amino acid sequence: CASSVSQGATDTQYF.

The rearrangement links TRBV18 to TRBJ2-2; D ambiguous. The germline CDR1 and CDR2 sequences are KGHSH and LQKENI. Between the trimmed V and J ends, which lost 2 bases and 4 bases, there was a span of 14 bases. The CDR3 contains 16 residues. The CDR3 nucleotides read TGTGCCAGCTCACCAAGGCAGACCGGGTCCACCGGGGAGCTGTTTTTT. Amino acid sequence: CASSPRQTGSTGELFF.